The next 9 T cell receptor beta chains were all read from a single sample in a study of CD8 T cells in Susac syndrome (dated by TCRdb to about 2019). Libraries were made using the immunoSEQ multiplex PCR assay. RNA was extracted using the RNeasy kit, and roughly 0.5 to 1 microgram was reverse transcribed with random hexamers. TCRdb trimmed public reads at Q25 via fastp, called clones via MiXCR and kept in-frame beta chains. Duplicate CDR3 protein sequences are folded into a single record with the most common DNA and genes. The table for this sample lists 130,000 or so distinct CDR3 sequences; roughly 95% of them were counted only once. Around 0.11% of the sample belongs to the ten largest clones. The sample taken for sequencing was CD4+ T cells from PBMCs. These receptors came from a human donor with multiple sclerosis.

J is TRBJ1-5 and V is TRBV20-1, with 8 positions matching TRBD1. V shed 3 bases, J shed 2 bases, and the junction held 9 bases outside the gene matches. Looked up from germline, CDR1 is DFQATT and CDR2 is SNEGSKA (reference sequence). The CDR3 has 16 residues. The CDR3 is CSASREDRGGNQPQHF. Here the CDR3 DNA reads TGCAGTGCTAGCCGGGAAGACAGGGGTGGCAATCAGCCCCAGCATTTT.

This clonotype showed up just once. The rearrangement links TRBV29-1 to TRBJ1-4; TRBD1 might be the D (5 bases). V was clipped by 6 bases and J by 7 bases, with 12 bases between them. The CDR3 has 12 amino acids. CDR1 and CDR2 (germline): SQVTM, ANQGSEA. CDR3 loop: CSVRPGPEKLFF. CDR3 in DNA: TGCAGCGTGCGACCGGGACCTGAAAAACTGTTTTTT. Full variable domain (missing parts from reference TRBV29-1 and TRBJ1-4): SAVISQKPSRDICQRGTSLTIQCQVDSQVTMMFWYRQQPGQSLTLIATANQGSEATYESGFVIDKFPISRPNLTFSTLTVSNMSPEDSSIYLCSVRPGPEKLFFGSGTQLSVL.

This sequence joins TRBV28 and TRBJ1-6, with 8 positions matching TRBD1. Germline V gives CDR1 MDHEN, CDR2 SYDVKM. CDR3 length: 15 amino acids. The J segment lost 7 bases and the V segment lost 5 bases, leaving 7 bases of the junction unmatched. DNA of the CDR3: TGTGCCAGCAGTCTGGACAGGGTCGGAAATTCACCCCTCCACTTT. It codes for CASSLDRVGNSPLHF.

The chain's CDR3 is CSARVHKAAENSPLHF. CDR3 coding DNA: TGCAGTGCTAGAGTTCATAAAGCAGCAGAAAATTCACCCCTCCACTTT. This chain joins TRBV20-1 and TRBJ1-6; D is unresolved. Germline values: CDR1 DFQATT, CDR2 SNEGSKA (reference sequence). The CDR3 contains 16 residues. With 1 base removed from V and 7 bases from J, the gap between germline ends came to 17 bases.

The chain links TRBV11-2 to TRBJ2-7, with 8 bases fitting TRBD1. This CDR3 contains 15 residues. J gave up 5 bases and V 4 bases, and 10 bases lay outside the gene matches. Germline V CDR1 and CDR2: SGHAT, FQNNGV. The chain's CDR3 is CASSSHRGSRNEQYF. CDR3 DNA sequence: TGTGCCAGCAGCTCTCACAGGGGGTCTCGGAACGAGCAGTACTTC.

For the CDR3, the DNA is TGCGCCAGCAGCCGGGACGGGGCTGGCTACACCTTC. This gives the protein CASSRDGAGYTF. The V gene is TRBV5-1, the J gene TRBJ1-2; D is perhaps TRBD1 (5 bases). V was clipped by 4 bases and J by 7 bases, with 11 bases between them. CDR1 and CDR2 (germline): SGHRS, YFSETQ. The CDR3 is made up of 12 amino acids.

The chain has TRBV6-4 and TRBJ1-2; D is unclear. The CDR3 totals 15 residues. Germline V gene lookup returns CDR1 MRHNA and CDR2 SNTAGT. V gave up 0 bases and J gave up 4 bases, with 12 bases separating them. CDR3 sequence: CASSDSGDTSYGYTF. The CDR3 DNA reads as TGTGCCAGCAGTGACTCAGGAGACACCTCCTATGGCTACACCTTC.

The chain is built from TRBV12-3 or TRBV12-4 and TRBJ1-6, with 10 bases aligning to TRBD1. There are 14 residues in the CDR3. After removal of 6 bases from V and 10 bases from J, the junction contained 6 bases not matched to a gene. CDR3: CASSRGQGWSPLHF. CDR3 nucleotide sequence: TGTGCCAGCAGCCGGGGACAGGGGTGGTCACCCCTCCACTTT.

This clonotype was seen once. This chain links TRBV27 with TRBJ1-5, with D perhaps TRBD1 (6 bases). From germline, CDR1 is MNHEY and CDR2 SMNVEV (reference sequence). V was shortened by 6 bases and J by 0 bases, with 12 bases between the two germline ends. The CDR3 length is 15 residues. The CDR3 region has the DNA TGTGCCAGCAGCCCTCAGGGGAATAGCAATCAGCCCCAGCATTTT. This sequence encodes CASSPQGNSNQPQHF.